This T cell receptor (beta chain) was identified during a study of T cell responses to AZD1222 COVID-19 vaccine. Clones were sequenced by immunoSEQ multiplex PCR, and TCRdb holds only the in-frame ones, with some missing. The repertoire holds approximately 71,000 clones, with 60% to 85% as singletons. V was trimmed by 8 bases and J by 5 bases, leaving 13 bases between them. CDR1 and CDR2 from the germline V gene are SGHTA and FQGNSA. This CDR3 comprises 13 residues. The receptor was isolated from an adult in good health. Sequencing was performed on peripheral blood, taken on day 0 of AZD1222 vaccination. V gene TRBV7-2 combines with J gene TRBJ1-5, with a weak D call TRBD1 (5 bases). The CDR3 DNA reads as TGTGCCAGCTCGACGAGGGGATATCAGCCCCAGCATTTT. This translates into CASSTRGYQPQHF.